These 8 T cell receptor beta chains share one sample of origin, sequenced in a study of CD8+CD57+ T cells in acquired aplastic anemia. Whoever was chosen for sequencing had shown CD8+CD57+ cell expansion by flow cytometry. CDR3 and TCR beta VDJ profiling relied on genomic DNA as the template. TCRdb reanalysed the reads using MiXCR and keeps one entry per CDR3 protein. The sample holds 110,000 or so distinct CDR3 sequences, over 55% seen once. The sequenced material came from sorted CD4+, CD8+, or CD8+CD57+ T cells (not recorded which) from PBMCs. Every receptor here comes from a human donor with aplastic anemia.

J is TRBJ2-7 and V is TRBV14; 10 nucleotides align to TRBD2. Germline CDR1 SGHDN, CDR2 FVKESK. CDR3 length: 18 residues. Trimming at V came to 4 bases and at J to 0 bases, leaving 12 bases not matched to a gene. DNA for the CDR3: TGTGCCAGCAGCCTGGGTAGCGGGGGGAACACGTACTCCTACGAGCAGTACTTC. This codes for CASSLGSGGNTYSYEQYF. The full variable domain, its missing parts supplied by reference TRBV14 and TRBJ2-7, is EAGVTQFPSHSVIEKGQTVTLRCDPISGHDNLYWYRRVMGKEIKFLLHFVKESKQDESGMPNNRFLAERTGGTYSTLKVQPAELEDSGVYFCASSLGSGGNTYSYEQYFGPGTRLTVT.

The chain couples TRBV19 to TRBJ2-1; 9 bases match TRBD2. The CDR3 has 14 amino acids. Germline V gene sequence: CDR1 LNHDA, CDR2 SQIVND (reference sequence). After removal of 6 bases from V and 2 bases from J, the junction contained 2 bases not matched to a gene. CDR3 DNA: TGTGCCAGTAGGGGACTAGCTCCCTACAATGAGCAGTTCTTC. Amino acids: CASRGLAPYNEQFF.

V gene TRBV10-1 combines with J gene TRBJ2-7; 8 bases agree with TRBD1. CDR3 size: 14 residues. CDR1 and CDR2 from the germline V gene are WNHNN and SYGVQD (reference sequence). The ends lost 4 bases at V and 0 bases at J; junction bases unmatched: 2. CDR3 DNA: TGCGCCAGCAGTGGGGGGACAGGCTCCTACGAGCAGTACTTC. Amino acids: CASSGGTGSYEQYF.

CDR3 in amino acids: CASSLAGAPRDTQYF. As DNA, the CDR3 is TGTGCCAGCAGCTTAGCTGGCGCGCCGAGAGATACGCAGTATTTT. This chain uses TRBV7-8 with TRBJ2-3; the D is unclear. V was cut by 0 bases and J by 5 bases, with 12 bases left in between. Germline V CDR1 and CDR2: SGHVS, FQNEAQ. The CDR3 extends over 15 amino acids.

The gene calls are TRBV2 and TRBJ2-3; D assignment may be TRBD1 or TRBD2 (5 bases each). Trimming stripped 6 bases from V and 0 bases from J, with 13 bases between. CDR3 length: 15 amino acids. Germline assignment: CDR1 SNHLY and CDR2 FYNNEI. CDR3 coding DNA: TGTGCCAGCAGCCGCCGGGGCTCAAGCACAGATACGCAGTATTTT. Translating it yields CASSRRGSSTDTQYF.

The rearrangement joins TRBV12-3 or TRBV12-4 to TRBJ1-6; D not certain. CDR3 length: 15 amino acids. Trimming removed 1 base from V and 7 bases from J, with 11 bases in between. CDR3 in DNA: TGTGCCAGCAGTTTAGAGTGGGGTACCAATTCACCCCTCCACTTT. Encoded protein: CASSLEWGTNSPLHF.

The CDR3 bases are TGCGCCATCCAGACGGACTCCTACGAGCAGTACTTC. Amino acid sequence: CAIQTDSYEQYF. J is TRBJ2-7 and V is TRBV10-2; no reliable D call. The germline CDR1 and CDR2 sequences are WSHSY and SAAADI. V lost 10 bases to trimming and J lost 0 bases, with 10 bases between them. CDR3 length equals 12 residues.

V is TRBV7-9 and J is TRBJ1-2; D possibly corresponds to TRBD1 (6 bases). CDR3 size: 13 residues. Between the trimmed V and J ends, which lost 11 bases and 4 bases, there was a span of 17 bases. The germline gives CDR1 SEHNR, CDR2 FQNEAQ (reference sequence). CDR3 nucleotide sequence: TGTGCCGGTGAACAGGGATCAGGCTATGGCTACACCTTC. This translates into CAGEQGSGYGYTF. Full variable domain (outside the CDR3, taken from reference TRBV7-9 and TRBJ1-2): DTGVSQNPRHKITKRGQNVTFRCDPISEHNRLYWYRQTLGQGPEFLTYFQNEAQLEKSRLLSDRFSAERPKGSFSTLEIQRTEQGDSAMYLCAGEQGSGYGYTFGSGTRLTVV.